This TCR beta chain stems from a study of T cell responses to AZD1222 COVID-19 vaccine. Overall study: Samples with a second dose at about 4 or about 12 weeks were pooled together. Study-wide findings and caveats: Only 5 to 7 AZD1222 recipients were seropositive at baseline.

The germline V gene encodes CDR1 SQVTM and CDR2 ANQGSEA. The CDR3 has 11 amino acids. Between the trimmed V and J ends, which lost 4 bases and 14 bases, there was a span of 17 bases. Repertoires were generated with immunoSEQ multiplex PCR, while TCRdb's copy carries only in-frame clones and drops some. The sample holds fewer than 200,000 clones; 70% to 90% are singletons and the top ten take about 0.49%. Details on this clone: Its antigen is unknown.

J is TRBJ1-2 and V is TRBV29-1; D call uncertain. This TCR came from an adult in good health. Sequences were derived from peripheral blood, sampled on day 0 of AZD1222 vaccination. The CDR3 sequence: CSVVKDLTPTF. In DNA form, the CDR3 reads TGCAGCGTTGTTAAGGATCTCACCCCAACCTTC. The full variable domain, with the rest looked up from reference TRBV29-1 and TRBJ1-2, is SAVISQKPSRDICQRGTSLTIQCQVDSQVTMMFWYRQQPGQSLTLIATANQGSEATYESGFVIDKFPISRPNLTFSTLTVSNMSPEDSSIYLCSVVKDLTPTFGSGTRLTVV.